This note documents a single T cell receptor (beta chain) sequence. The data derive from a study of low-dose radiotherapy and immunotherapy resistance in tumors. Overall study context: The regimen for patients comprised intravenous nivolumab 240 mg every two weeks plus intravenous ipilimumab 1 mg/kg every six weeks.

TRAV- and TRBV-specific primers were used for first-strand cDNA, which covered alpha and beta chains. PCR amplification of the TCRs was performed with Phusion for 20 PCR cycles, and it relied on a constant-region primer together with a V-primer adapter. TCRdb fed the reads into MiXCR, producing one record per CDR3 protein. Of about 71,000 distinct CDR3 sequences detected, roughly 30% appear once; the ten largest clones hold approximately 10%. Looked up from germline, CDR1 is SGHTA and CDR2 is FQGTGA. The CDR3 loop spans 15 amino acids. Trimming removed 0 bases at V and 6 bases at J, with 14 bases between. Time point given: before trial treatment. In the RACIN dose-escalation trial, donors got nivolumab plus ipilimumab with aspirin, cyclophosphamide and radiotherapy. Advanced solid tumors lacking tumor-infiltrating lymphocytes were present in eligible patients.

The source of this sequence is a female donor with ovarian cancer. The chain has TRBV7-3 and TRBJ1-2; tentatively, D is TRBD1 (5 bases). The sample in question was PBMCs, obtained before treatment. This CDR3 reads CASSLTPGLVDGYTF. Here the CDR3 DNA reads TGTGCCAGCAGCTTAACGCCAGGGTTGGTCGATGGCTACACCTTC.